Shown below are 18 T cell receptor beta chains from a single sample sequenced in a study of blood T cell repertoires in COVID-19. The repertoire was sequenced with immunoSEQ multiplex PCR; TCRdb's copy has only in-frame clones and lacks some. In the table there are more than 300,000 clones, roughly 86% of which are singletons. Sample: PBMCs or T cells enriched from blood (not recorded which). These receptors came from a man aged 40-55 years in a cohort exposed to, infected with or recovered from COVID-19 (not recorded which).

The chain couples TRBV4-2 to TRBJ1-3, with 8 bases matching TRBD1. This CDR3 contains 16 residues. V lost 1 base, J lost 0 bases, and 2 bases stayed unmatched. The V gene's germline CDR1 is LGHNA and CDR2 YNFKEQ. The DNA for the CDR3 is TGTGCCAGCAGCCAAGGCCAGGGGGCCTCTGGAAACACCATATATTTT. Its translation: CASSQGQGASGNTIYF.

The chain links TRBV30 to TRBJ1-5; possibly TRBD1 for D (6 bases). This CDR3 is 14 amino acids long. V lost 0 bases and J 2 bases, leaving 8 bases between the germline ends. Germline CDR1 is GTSNPN and CDR2 is SVGIG (reference sequence). The CDR3 region has the DNA TGTGCCTGGAGTGTTAAGGGGGGCAATCAGCCCCAGCATTTT. Translated, it gives CAWSVKGGNQPQHF.

This clone was picked up a small number of times. The J gene is TRBJ2-5, the V gene TRBV6-1, with D hard to call. The germline V gene has CDR1 MNHNS and CDR2 SASEGT. The CDR3 extends over 13 amino acids. V gave up 1 base and J gave up 3 bases, with 6 bases separating them. This chain's CDR3 is CASSEGGKETQYF. CDR3 nucleotide sequence: TGTGCCAGCAGTGAAGGAGGTAAAGAGACCCAGTACTTC.

The J gene is TRBJ1-1, the V gene TRBV29-1; 9 positions agree with TRBD1. Germline trimming cut 4 bases from V and 6 bases from J; bases unmatched to any gene: 3. Germline V gives CDR1 SQVTM, CDR2 ANQGSEA. This CDR3 is built from 12 residues. CDR3 in amino acids: CSVGTGVPEAFF. In nucleotides, the CDR3 is TGCAGCGTTGGGACAGGGGTACCTGAAGCTTTCTTT.

The V call is TRBV3-1 (or the pseudogene TRBV3-2), the J call TRBJ2-7, with 10 bases lining up with TRBD1. CDR1 and CDR2 (germline): LGHDT, YNNKEL (reference sequence). This CDR3 spans 14 amino acids. V trimming: 5 bases; J trimming: 2 bases; junction bases outside the gene matches: 3. Here the CDR3 reads CASSSGQGAYEQYF. The CDR3 DNA reads TGTGCCAGCAGCTCCGGACAGGGGGCCTACGAGCAGTACTTC.

V and J are TRBV9 and TRBJ2-3, with 15 bases identical to TRBD2. The CDR3 runs to 16 residues. CDR1 and CDR2 from the germline V gene are SGDLS and YYNGEE. With 3 bases clipped from V and 4 bases from J, the junction kept 3 bases outside the gene matches. The CDR3 DNA is TGTGCCAGCAGCGATGGACTAGCGGGAGGGTCAGATACGCAGTATTTT. This codes for CASSDGLAGGSDTQYF.

In this sample, this clone turned up a few times. The V call is TRBV7-9, the J call TRBJ1-1; 9 bases fit TRBD1. The CDR3 is 17 amino acids. CDR1 and CDR2 (germline): SEHNR, FQNEAQ (reference sequence). With 2 bases clipped from V and 2 bases from J, the junction kept 9 bases outside the gene matches. The CDR3 sequence: CASSLIGYRGHNTEAFF. CDR3 nucleotide sequence: TGTGCCAGCAGCTTAATTGGGTACAGGGGGCATAACACTGAAGCTTTCTTT.

The chain has TRBV6-5 and TRBJ2-1; D is possibly TRBD2 (5 bases). The CDR3 has 14 amino acids. Trimming left V 5 bases short and J 6 bases short, with 14 bases between. The V gene's germline CDR1 is MNHEY and CDR2 SVGAGI. The CDR3 DNA sequence: TGTGCCAGCAGTCTACGGACTTGGGGCAATGAGCAGTTCTTC. Amino acid sequence: CASSLRTWGNEQFF.

The V call is TRBV7-2, the J call TRBJ2-5, with TRBD2 matching over 15 bases. The ends lost 4 bases at V and 2 bases at J; junction bases unmatched: 8. Per germline, CDR1 SGHTA and CDR2 FQGNSA. The CDR3 runs 18 residues. As DNA, the CDR3 is TGTGCCAGCAGCTCAGGACTAGCGGGAGGGAGGGGGCAAGAGACCCAGTACTTC. This sequence encodes CASSSGLAGGRGQETQYF.

The chain joins TRBV9 to TRBJ2-5; tentatively, D is TRBD2 (7 bases). From germline, CDR1 is SGDLS and CDR2 YYNGEE. CDR3 size: 15 residues. The ends were cut back, 2 bases at V and 5 bases at J, with 16 bases in the middle. The CDR3 is CASSVSWGGAETQYF. The CDR3 DNA follows: TGTGCCAGCAGCGTCAGCTGGGGGGGGGCCGAGACCCAGTACTTC.

CDR3 sequence (DNA): TGTGCCAGTAGTTCTTCGACTAGCGGGAGTTTGGAGCAGTACTTC. The encoded protein is CASSSSTSGSLEQYF. The genes are TRBV19 and TRBJ2-7; 12 bases align to TRBD2. Trimming cost V 5 bases and J 7 bases; bases outside gene matches: 9. The CDR3 has 15 amino acids. CDR1 and CDR2 (germline): LNHDA, SQIVND (reference sequence).

The chain uses TRBV7-9 and TRBJ2-5; D uncertain. The J call is doubtful: the DNA matches TRBJ2-7 better. Germline V gene sequence: CDR1 SEHNR, CDR2 FQNEAQ (reference sequence). The CDR3 sequence is 15 residues long. The CDR3 protein is CASSLGSPSSYEQYF. The CDR3 DNA reads as TGTGCCAGCAGCTTAGGGTCTCCGAGCTCCTACGAGCAGTACTTC.

The chain couples TRBV9 to TRBJ1-2; D not certain. CDR1 is SGDLS, CDR2 YYNGEE, per germline. V was pared by 4 bases and J by 4 bases, with 8 bases between. The CDR3 sequence is 12 residues long. The CDR3 sequence is CASSPPFYGYTF. In DNA, the CDR3 is TGTGCCAGCAGCCCCCCATTCTATGGCTACACCTTC.

The chain recombines TRBV19 with TRBJ1-1; 10 nucleotides line up with TRBD1. CDR1 is LNHDA and CDR2 is SQIVND in the germline V gene (reference sequence). This CDR3 has 14 amino acids. The ends lost 8 bases at V and 2 bases at J; junction bases unmatched: 5. CDR3 residues: CASFRDRGNTEAFF. CDR3 nucleotide sequence: TGTGCCAGTTTCCGGGACAGGGGAAACACTGAAGCTTTCTTT.

This rearrangement joins TRBV2 to TRBJ1-2; D is perhaps TRBD1 (5 bases). Trimming removed 6 bases at V and 5 bases at J, with 13 bases between. CDR1 and CDR2 (germline): SNHLY, FYNNEI. The CDR3 sequence is 13 residues long. The CDR3: CASRPTGAYGYTF. The CDR3 DNA reads as TGTGCCAGCAGACCCACAGGCGCGTATGGCTACACCTTC.

The J gene is TRBJ1-6, the V gene TRBV11-2; the match to TRBD1 covers 9 bases. After removal of 1 base from V and 8 bases from J, the junction contained 3 bases not matched to a gene. This CDR3 is built from 15 residues. Germline CDR1 is SGHAT and CDR2 is FQNNGV. The CDR3, as DNA: TGTGCCAGCAGCTTAGGGGACAGGGTTGATTCACCCCTCCACTTT. Translation gives CASSLGDRVDSPLHF.

The chain combines TRBV13 with TRBJ1-1, with D perhaps TRBD1 (6 bases). V gave up 5 bases and J gave up 7 bases, with 20 bases separating them. Germline CDR1 PRHDT, CDR2 FYEKMQ (reference sequence). The CDR3 runs to 15 residues. The CDR3 DNA reads TGTGCCAGCAGCGCCCGCCGGGGGGCGGAGGGTGAAGCTTTCTTT. Translating it yields CASSARRGAEGEAFF.

The V and J genes are TRBV5-5 and TRBJ1-5; 8 bases fit TRBD1. CDR3 length equals 16 residues. In germline, CDR1 is SGHKS, CDR2 YYEKEE (reference sequence). The V and J ends lost 4 bases and 0 bases, in that order; junction bases with no gene match: 6. DNA for the CDR3: TGTGCCAGCAGCCTGACAGGGGCTACTAGCAATCAGCCCCAGCATTTT. Translating gives CASSLTGATSNQPQHF.